A single sample is the source of the 2 T cell receptor beta chains below, sequenced in a study of blood T cell repertoires in COVID-19. Repertoires were generated with immunoSEQ multiplex PCR, while TCRdb's copy carries only in-frame clones and drops some. Of 180,000 or so clones listed, approximately 80% were seen once; the top ten hold approximately 9.9%. Sequenced: peripheral blood. These receptors were collected from a woman between 35 and 50 years old with COVID-19, enrolled during active disease.

This clone showed up just a few times. V gene TRBV6-5 combines with J gene TRBJ1-6, with D perhaps TRBD1 (5 bases). Germline loops: CDR1 MNHEY, CDR2 SVGAGI. The CDR3 consists of 14 residues. V gave up 6 bases and J gave up 8 bases, with 14 bases separating them. The CDR3 region is CASSAGPAYSPLHF. CDR3 coding DNA: TGTGCCAGCAGCGCGGGACCGGCTTATTCACCCCTCCACTTT.

The gene calls are TRBV7-2 and TRBJ2-7, with 7 bases lining up with TRBD2. The V and J ends lost 6 bases and 1 base, in that order; junction bases with no gene match: 9. This CDR3 is built from 15 residues. Germline values: CDR1 SGHTA, CDR2 FQGNSA. For the CDR3, the DNA is TGTGCCAGCAGATCGAGACGGGACTATTCCTACGAGCAGTACTTC. Translated, it gives CASRSRRDYSYEQYF.